This TCR beta chain was documented in a study of blood T cell repertoires in COVID-19. Assay: immunoSEQ multiplex PCR; the TCRdb copy retains only in-frame clones and omits some. Of about 59,000 clones listed, around 83% are singletons. CDR1 is MGHDK, CDR2 SYGVNS, per germline. CDR3 length: 16 amino acids. V was pared by 3 bases and J by 0 bases, with 13 bases between. The sequenced material came from peripheral blood. The chain joins TRBV25-1 to TRBJ2-3, with D maybe TRBD1 (5 bases). This TCR was sampled from a woman aged 80 or older with acute or convalescent COVID-19. CDR3 nucleotide sequence: TGTGCCAGCAGTGAGGTCGGTACAGGCAGCACAGATACGCAGTATTTT. Its protein product is CASSEVGTGSTDTQYF.